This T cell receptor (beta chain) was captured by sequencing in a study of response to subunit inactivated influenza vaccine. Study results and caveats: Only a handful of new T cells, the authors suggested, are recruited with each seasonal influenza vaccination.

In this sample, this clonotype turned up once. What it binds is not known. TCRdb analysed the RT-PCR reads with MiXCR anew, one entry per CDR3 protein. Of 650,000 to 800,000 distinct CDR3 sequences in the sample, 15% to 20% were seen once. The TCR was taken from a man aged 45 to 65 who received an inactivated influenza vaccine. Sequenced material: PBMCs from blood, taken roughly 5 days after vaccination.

The CDR3 bases are TGTGCCTGGAGTGAGGTCGGGACAGGGAATTTCTACGAGCAGTACTTC. Translating gives CAWSEVGTGNFYEQYF. The chain employs TRBV30 and TRBJ2-7; 9 bases agree with TRBD1. The germline V gene encodes CDR1 GTSNPN and CDR2 SVGIG (reference sequence). The CDR3 sequence is 16 residues long. V lost 1 base to trimming and J lost 3 bases; unmatched junction nucleotides: 10.